The sample holds a few counts of the clone carrying this T cell receptor (beta chain). The antigen remains undetermined. This specimen comes from a study of CD8 T cells in ankylosing spondylitis. General observations from the study: The authors reported significant enrichment of disease-linked clones in matched ankylosing spondylitis synovial fluid. Several of the motif variants were reported before in synovial fluid and blood from reactive arthritis. Within peripheral blood, clones linked to disease were CD8+ and relatively rare. What seemed typical of ankylosing spondylitis blood was a TCR beta motif built from roughly 8 highly homologous variants.

Libraries of TCR beta came from quantitative 5'-RACE with molecular barcodes. TCRdb analysed the 5' RACE reads with MiXCR anew, one entry per CDR3 protein. Among fewer than 500,000 distinct CDR3 sequences listed, 20% to 25% were seen once. Germline values: CDR1 SGHTA, CDR2 FQGTGA. CDR3 length equals 17 residues. The V and J ends lost 2 bases and 1 base, in that order; junction bases with no gene match: 7. This clonotype originated in a male donor with ankylosing spondylitis. The genes are TRBV7-3 and TRBJ2-3; TRBD1 matches 9 bases. The specimen was blood, either unsorted or a sorted T cell fraction (not recorded which). CDR3 region: CASSLVGQGAGTDTQYF. Written as DNA, the CDR3 is TGTGCCAGCAGCTTAGTGGGACAGGGTGCGGGCACAGATACGCAGTATTTT. The full variable domain, in which reference TRBV7-3 and TRBJ2-3 provide the parts outside the CDR3, is GAGVSQTPSNKVTEKGKYVELRCDPISGHTALYWYRQSLGQGPEFLIYFQGTGAADDSGLPNDRFFAVRPEGSVSTLKIQRTERGDSAVYLCASSLVGQGAGTDTQYFGPGTRLTVL.